Below are 21 T cell receptor beta chains sequenced from a single sample in a study of beta chain features in type 1 diabetes. Points from the study as a whole: TCRB CDR3 length was moderately but significantly reduced in all four CD4+ subsets of Type 1 diabetes patients.

Investigators reverse transcribed all isolated RNA, so they sequenced expressed TCRB transcripts. Produced via immunoSEQ multiplex PCR; TCRdb's table is partial and in-frame only. The sample consists of about 700,000 clones, 10% to 15% of them appearing once. Their antigen targets remain unknown. Material for sequencing was naive CD4+ T cells from blood. These TCRs come from a young man with type 1 diabetes.

V and J are TRBV28 and TRBJ1-6; tentatively, D is TRBD1 (5 bases). The CDR3 length is 13 residues. Trimming cost V 5 bases and J 10 bases, with 12 bases left between them. CDR1 and CDR2 (germline): MDHEN, SYDVKM. The CDR3 DNA reads as TGTGCCAGCAGTCTAGGGGCAAGATCACCCCTCCACTTT. Its protein is CASSLGARSPLHF.

This clone was picked up a small number of times. The chain is built from TRBV25-1 and TRBJ1-4; D unclear. The CDR3 is made up of 15 amino acids. V lost 2 bases to trimming and J lost 2 bases, with 9 bases between them. The germline gives CDR1 MGHDK, CDR2 SYGVNS. The CDR3 DNA reads TGTGCCAGCAGTGAAGTAGGAGCGACTAATGAAAAACTGTTTTTT. It yields the protein CASSEVGATNEKLFF.

The gene calls are TRBV28 and TRBJ2-7, with D unresolved. V was clipped by 8 bases and J by 2 bases, with 10 bases between them. This CDR3 spans 12 amino acids. From germline, CDR1 is MDHEN and CDR2 SYDVKM. The CDR3 nucleotides read TGTGCCAGCGGGCAGTCAACCTACGAGCAGTACTTC. It yields the protein CASGQSTYEQYF.

The rearrangement uses TRBV7-8 and TRBJ1-3, with D hard to call. This CDR3 comprises 16 residues. Germline CDR1 is SGHVS and CDR2 is FQNEAQ. The V and J ends lost 3 bases and 0 bases respectively, with 12 bases between them. CDR3 residues: CASSFASLSSGNTIYF. As DNA, the CDR3 is TGTGCCAGCAGCTTCGCTAGCCTGAGCTCTGGAAACACCATATATTTT.

The rearrangement uses TRBV5-1 and TRBJ1-5; D gene uncertain. This CDR3 region has 13 residues. Between the trimmed V and J ends, which lost 5 bases and 7 bases, there was a span of 13 bases. The germline CDR1 and CDR2 sequences are SGHRS and YFSETQ. CDR3 sequence: CASSSLADQPQHF. In DNA form, the CDR3 reads TGCGCCAGCAGTTCCCTCGCGGACCAGCCCCAGCATTTT.

The gene calls are TRBV25-1 and TRBJ1-3, with 7 bases fitting TRBD1. J gave up 0 bases and V 10 bases, and 9 bases lay outside the gene matches. CDR1 and CDR2 (germline): MGHDK, SYGVNS. The CDR3 length is 15 residues. The CDR3, as DNA: TGTGCCACCCAGGAAGGGACAGACTCTGGAAACACCATATATTTT. This translates into CATQEGTDSGNTIYF.

This clone was counted only a few times. The chain carries TRBV6-1 and TRBJ1-1, with a tentative D call TRBD1 (5 bases). Trimming cost V 6 bases and J 1 base, with 12 bases left between them. CDR3 length: 14 residues. Germline V gene sequence: CDR1 MNHNS, CDR2 SASEGT. The CDR3, as DNA: TGTGCCAGCAGGGAGACAGACCAGAACACTGAAGCTTTCTTT. The encoded protein is CASRETDQNTEAFF.

Here the CDR3 reads CASSVGSGVNQPQHF. The DNA of the CDR3 is TGTGCCAGCAGCGTAGGATCGGGGGTCAATCAGCCCCAGCATTTT. The chain employs TRBV9 and TRBJ1-5; D might be TRBD1 (5 bases). This CDR3 comprises 15 residues. Germline-derived CDR1 and CDR2 are SGDLS and YYNGEE. With 0 bases removed from V and 3 bases from J, the gap between germline ends came to 10 bases.

The chain joins TRBV5-4 to TRBJ2-5, with D hard to call. The CDR3 loop spans 15 amino acids. The V end lost 3 bases, the J end lost 5 bases, and 17 bases lay between the germline ends. Germline V gives CDR1 SGHNT, CDR2 YYREEE (reference sequence). The CDR3 nucleotides read TGTGCCAGCAGCTCCGGGTCCGACATTTCGGAGACCCAGTACTTC. Protein product: CASSSGSDISETQYF. The variable domain in full, with the rest retrieved from reference TRBV5-4 and TRBJ2-5, is ETGVTQSPTHLIKTRGQQVTLRCSSQSGHNTVSWYQQALGQGPQFIFQYYREEENGRGNFPPRFSGLQFPNYSSELNVNALELDDSALYLCASSSGSDISETQYFGPGTRLLVL.

This clone has just a few counts. V gene TRBV5-4 combines with J gene TRBJ1-1; D perhaps matches TRBD1 (6 bases). The germline V gene encodes CDR1 SGHNT and CDR2 YYREEE (reference sequence). V was cut by 4 bases and J by 4 bases, with 14 bases left in between. The CDR3 has 14 amino acids. The CDR3 is CASSQTDRATEAFF. CDR3 in DNA: TGTGCCAGCAGCCAGACGGACAGAGCCACTGAAGCTTTCTTT. Looking up the rest from reference TRBV5-4 and TRBJ1-1 gives the full variable domain: ETGVTQSPTHLIKTRGQQVTLRCSSQSGHNTVSWYQQALGQGPQFIFQYYREEENGRGNFPPRFSGLQFPNYSSELNVNALELDDSALYLCASSQTDRATEAFFGQGTRLTVV.

This rearrangement joins TRBV30 to TRBJ2-7; D remains unclear. Germline V CDR1 and CDR2: GTSNPN, SVGIG (reference sequence). This CDR3 has 15 residues. The V end lost 0 bases, the J end lost 1 base, and 13 bases lay between the germline ends. CDR3 nucleotide sequence: TGTGCCTGGAGTGTAGCGCCAGGAAGTTCCTACGAGCAGTACTTC. Translation gives CAWSVAPGSSYEQYF.

The DNA of the CDR3 is TGTGCCAGCAGCCAAGATAACAGCGCGAACACTGAAGCTTTCTTT. Its protein is CASSQDNSANTEAFF. The rearrangement links TRBV4-2 to TRBJ1-1; D gene uncertain. This CDR3 spans 15 amino acids. Trimming removed 0 bases at V and 1 base at J, with 9 bases between. The V gene's germline CDR1 is LGHNA and CDR2 YNFKEQ.

The CDR3 nucleotides are TGTGCCAGCAGCCCCGGGACAGGACAGTTCTTC. Its translation: CASSPGTGQFF. This rearrangement joins TRBV28 to TRBJ2-1; 8 nucleotides line up with TRBD1. CDR1 is MDHEN and CDR2 is SYDVKM in the germline V gene. J lost 13 bases, V lost 6 bases, and 5 bases had no gene match. The CDR3 runs 11 residues.

The rearrangement links TRBV27 to TRBJ1-2; D is unclear. The germline V gene has CDR1 MNHEY and CDR2 SMNVEV (reference sequence). The CDR3 is made up of 14 amino acids. Deletions cut 4 bases from V and 8 bases from J, with 17 bases between. CDR3 nucleotides: TGTGCCAGCAGTTCGATGGACGGCGCACGGGGCTACACCTTC. It translates to CASSSMDGARGYTF.

The rearrangement joins TRBV19 to TRBJ1-2, with D possibly matching TRBD1 (6 bases). Germline V gene data show CDR1 as LNHDA and CDR2 as SQIVND (reference sequence). Between the trimmed V and J ends, which lost 4 bases and 3 bases, there was a span of 12 bases. CDR3 length: 14 amino acids. The DNA of the CDR3 is TGTGCCAGTAGTACCGGACAGTTATACTATGGCTACACCTTC. This gives the protein CASSTGQLYYGYTF.

This clone occurred a few times. The rearrangement links TRBV7-9 to TRBJ2-7; D may match TRBD1 or TRBD2 (5 bases each). V was trimmed by 5 bases and J by 7 bases, leaving 21 bases between them. This CDR3 is built from 15 residues. Germline-derived CDR1 and CDR2 are SEHNR and FQNEAQ (reference sequence). The CDR3 region is CASSLVGDASAEQYF. The CDR3 DNA reads as TGTGCCAGCAGCCTGGTGGGGGACGCGTCTGCTGAGCAGTACTTC.

This clone showed up just a few times. The CDR3 loop reads CASSGPSGVQETQYF. The CDR3 nucleotides are TGTGCCAGCAGCGGGCCTAGCGGGGTACAAGAGACCCAGTACTTC. This sequence joins TRBV9 and TRBJ2-5; 9 positions agree with TRBD2. J lost 2 bases, V lost 3 bases, and 5 bases had no gene match. This CDR3 spans 15 amino acids. Per the germline V gene, CDR1 is SGDLS and CDR2 is YYNGEE.

J is TRBJ1-3 and V is TRBV30; possible D gene TRBD1, 5 bases. The CDR3 extends over 15 amino acids. V dropped 0 bases and J dropped 0 bases, with 9 bases sitting between them. Germline CDR1 and CDR2: GTSNPN and SVGIG (reference sequence). In DNA, the CDR3 is TGTGCCTGGAGTGTATGGGGGACCTCTGGAAACACCATATATTTT. This encodes CAWSVWGTSGNTIYF.

The sample holds a few counts of this clone. The chain uses TRBV7-9 and TRBJ1-1; a weak D match, TRBD1 (6 bases). CDR3 length equals 14 residues. CDR1 is SEHNR, CDR2 FQNEAQ, per germline (reference sequence). Trimming shortened V by 2 bases and J by 3 bases, and 10 bases separated the two germline ends. In nucleotides, the CDR3 is TGTGCCAGCAGCTTAAGGACAGACGACACTGAAGCTTTCTTT. Encoded protein: CASSLRTDDTEAFF.

This clone has more than one count but fewer than ten. The chain employs TRBV7-2 and TRBJ2-3, with D unclear. Germline V gene sequence: CDR1 SGHTA, CDR2 FQGNSA. The CDR3 extends over 12 amino acids. The V and J ends lost 1 base and 4 bases respectively, with 3 bases between them. The CDR3 protein is CASSLESDTQYF. CDR3 DNA: TGTGCCAGCAGCTTAGAGTCAGATACGCAGTATTTT.

This clone turned up a few times. The chain is built from TRBV11-2 and TRBJ1-2; a possible D gene is TRBD1 (5 bases). V shed 5 bases and J shed 4 bases, with 23 bases lying between them. CDR3 length equals 17 residues. The germline CDR1 and CDR2 sequences are SGHAT and FQNNGV. For the CDR3, the DNA is TGTGCCAGCAGCCCGAGCAGGGAAGCTCCACCTATCTATGGCTACACCTTC. This sequence encodes CASSPSREAPPIYGYTF.